This is a list of T cell receptor beta chains from one sample in a study of blood T cell repertoires in COVID-19. The protocol was immunoSEQ multiplex PCR, while the TCRdb copy is restricted to in-frame clones and leaves out a portion. The sample has under 250,000 clones, 84% seen once; the top ten hold under 5%. The material sequenced was peripheral blood. These receptors all come from a man in his fifties with acute or convalescent COVID-19. CDR3s include the opening cysteine and the closing phenylalanine or tryptophan. A D gene is named only where the DNA matches it firmly. Some rows have no size entry. The others give once, few or many, or a class for an expanded clone.

NA	TRBV20-1	TRBJ2-3	TRBD2	TGCAGTGCGAGTCTAGCGGGGCTGGCAGATACGCAGTATTTT	CSASLAGLADTQYF
NA	TRBV2	TRBJ1-5	NA	TGTGCCAGCGGGAGTCAGCCCCAGCATTTT	CASGSQPQHF
NA	TRBV5-1	TRBJ1-1	NA	TGCGCCAGCACCCGGCTAGGGAGGAACCCTATGAACACTGAAGCTTTCTTT	CASTRLGRNPMNTEAFF
NA	TRBV19	TRBJ1-5	TRBD1	TGTGCCAGTAGTATAGGACAGGGGGTGAATAGCAATCAGCCCCAGCATTTT	CASSIGQGVNSNQPQHF
NA	TRBV3-1/TRBV3-2	TRBJ1-2	NA	TGTGCCAGCACTTCGACGGAGAGTGGCTACACCTTC	CASTSTESGYTF
NA	TRBV3-1/TRBV3-2	TRBJ1-4	NA	TGTGCCAGCAGCCAAGTCGAGGAACAGGCTAATGAAAAACTGTTTTTT	CASSQVEEQANEKLFF
NA	TRBV29-1	TRBJ1-1	NA	TGCAGCGTGCTGACAGGAGAGAACACTGAAGCTTTCTTT	CSVLTGENTEAFF
NA	TRBV30	TRBJ1-1	NA	TGTGCCTGGAGTGAGGGGTGGAACACTGAAGCTTTCTTT	CAWSEGWNTEAFF
NA	TRBV30	TRBJ1-4	TRBD1	TGTGCCTGGAACCCCGGGACAGGACCCGGTAAACTGTTTTTT	CAWNPGTGPGKLFF
few	TRBV9	TRBJ2-7	TRBD1	TGTGCCAGCAGCGTAGATGATAGCGCGGGACAGGGGTGGGAGCAGTACTTC	CASSVDDSAGQGWEQYF
NA	TRBV6-6	TRBJ1-3	NA	TGTGCCTCAGGAGGAGGCGGAAACACCATATATTTT	CASGGGGNTIYF
NA	TRBV11-2	TRBJ2-7	NA	TGTGCCAGCAGCTTAGATACCCGGGGAGGCCCAGAGATGGGGGAGCAGTACTTC	CASSLDTRGGPEMGEQYF
NA	TRBV11-3	TRBJ2-6	NA	TGTGCCAGCAGCCGGGGGTCTGGGGCCAACGTCCTGACTTTC	CASSRGSGANVLTF
NA	TRBV9	TRBJ2-7	NA	TGTGCCAGCAGCGTAGGGGCAGGGGTGGCCTACGAGCAGTACTTC	CASSVGAGVAYEQYF
NA	TRBV11-2	TRBJ2-1	TRBD1	TGTGCCAGCAGGTCCCGGGACAGGGCCTACAATGAGCAGTTCTTC	CASRSRDRAYNEQFF
NA	TRBV19	TRBJ1-2	NA	TGTGCCAGTAGCATACGGGCAGGGGATGGCTACACCTTC	CASSIRAGDGYTF
NA	TRBV5-1	TRBJ2-7	TRBD2	TGCGCCAGCAGCCCCTGGACTAGCGGGGGGGCCTACGAGCAGTACTTC	CASSPWTSGGAYEQYF
NA	TRBV6-5	TRBJ1-3	NA	TGTGCCAGCAGTTCTCAGGGAAACACCATATATTTT	CASSSQGNTIYF
once	TRBV7-8	TRBJ2-3	TRBD2	TGTGCCAGCAGCTTAGGACTAGCGGGGGGCTACGGCGATACGCAGTATTTT	CASSLGLAGGYGDTQYF
NA	TRBV6-2/TRBV6-3	TRBJ2-3	TRBD1	TGTGCCAGCAGTTACCAACAGGGGGCGAATTTGGCAGATACGCAGTATTTT	CASSYQQGANLADTQYF
NA	TRBV3-1/TRBV3-2	TRBJ1-4	NA	TGTGCCAGCAGCCCGCCCTACGGTGAAAAACTGTTTTTT	CASSPPYGEKLFF
NA	TRBV11-2	TRBJ1-5	NA	TGTGCCAGCACTAATATCCCTCAGCCCCAGCATTTT	CASTNIPQPQHF
NA	TRBV11-3	TRBJ2-7	TRBD1	TGTGCCAGCAGCGTATGGACAGGGGGCAGGTACGAGCAGTACTTC	CASSVWTGGRYEQYF
NA	TRBV28	TRBJ1-2	NA	TGTGCCAGCACCGCGGACAGCTATGGCTACACCTTC	CASTADSYGYTF
NA	TRBV5-1	TRBJ1-2	NA	TGCGCCAGCAGAAGCGACAGGGGCTACACCTTC	CASRSDRGYTF
once	TRBV19	TRBJ1-6	TRBD1	TGTGCCAGCTCACCTCGACAGGGCCTAGATTCACCCCTCCACTTT	CASSPRQGLDSPLHF
NA	TRBV6-5	TRBJ1-1	NA	TGTGCCAGCAGTTCAACGCAGGGGAACACTGAAGCTTTCTTT	CASSSTQGNTEAFF
NA	TRBV20-1	TRBJ2-5	NA	TGCAGTGCTAGTACGAGCGGTGAAGAGACCCAGTACTTC	CSASTSGEETQYF
NA	TRBV29-1	TRBJ2-4	TRBD1	TGCAGCGTTGGACAGGGGAACAAAAACATTCAGTACTTC	CSVGQGNKNIQYF
NA	TRBV30	TRBJ1-5	NA	TGTGCCTGGACGGGACAACTTAGCAATCAGCCCCAGCATTTT	CAWTGQLSNQPQHF
NA	TRBV7-9	TRBJ1-5	NA	TGTGCCAGCAGCCCCTGGGGGGGGCGGGACAATCAGCCCCAGCATTTT	CASSPWGGRDNQPQHF
few	TRBV7-6	TRBJ2-1	NA	TGTGCCAGCAGCTTAGCGCTTGGCGGTACGAGCTCCTACAATGAGCAGTTCTTC	CASSLALGGTSSYNEQFF
NA	TRBV6-5	TRBJ2-1	TRBD2	TGTGCCAGCAGAACCGGGACTAGCGGGCGGAATGAGCAGTTCTTC	CASRTGTSGRNEQFF
NA	TRBV5-5	TRBJ2-7	NA	TGTGCCAGCAGCTTCACAGGGATTTCCTACGAGCAGTACTTC	CASSFTGISYEQYF
few	TRBV7-8	TRBJ1-4	TRBD1	TGTGCCAGCAGCCCCCGGACACAGGGGAGAAATGAAAAACTGTTTTTT	CASSPRTQGRNEKLFF
once	TRBV7-9	TRBJ2-7	TRBD1	TGTGCCAGCAGCTTAGTACAGGGGGCCGACTACGAGCAGTACTTC	CASSLVQGADYEQYF
once	TRBV9	TRBJ2-1	TRBD2	TGTGCCAGCAGCGTAGATGGTAGCGGGGGGCAGCAGTTCTTC	CASSVDGSGGQQFF
NA	TRBV18	TRBJ1-4	TRBD1	TGTGCCAGCTCACCGGGACAGACTAATGAAAAACTGTTTTTT	CASSPGQTNEKLFF
NA	TRBV9	TRBJ1-2	TRBD1	TGTGCCAGCAGCCCAGAGACAGGGAGGTTTGACTATGGCTACACCTTC	CASSPETGRFDYGYTF
NA	TRBV18	TRBJ1-4	TRBD1	TGTGCCAGCTCACCACGGACAGGGACTAATGAAAAACTGTTTTTT	CASSPRTGTNEKLFF
NA	TRBV3-1/TRBV3-2	TRBJ2-1	NA	TGTGCCAGCAGCCATGAAGAGAGTACGGGAGTCTTAAATGAGCAGTTCTTC	CASSHEESTGVLNEQFF